This T cell receptor beta chain was observed in a study of T cell responses to AZD1222 COVID-19 vaccine. Study-level background: Pooling of second doses given at about 4 or about 12 weeks was done.

Measured with immunoSEQ multiplex PCR; TCRdb has only the in-frame clones, and not every one. This table has around 130,000 clones, roughly 85% appearing once. This CDR3 spans 16 amino acids. From germline, CDR1 is MGHDK and CDR2 SYGVNS. V shed 3 bases and J shed 4 bases, with 15 bases lying between them. Study-level points and caveats: Breadth and depth of Spike-specific TCRs rose after two AZD1222 doses.

In this sample, this clone turned up once. Its target is not known. The sample consisted of peripheral blood, taken on day 0 of AZD1222 vaccination. The V call is TRBV25-1, the J call TRBJ1-4, with D hard to call. The clonotype was recovered from an adult in good health. The CDR3 is CASSDPGPGRNEKLFF. The CDR3 DNA follows: TGTGCCAGCAGTGACCCTGGTCCCGGGCGTAATGAAAAACTGTTTTTT.